A few counts support the clone carrying this TCR beta chain. This sample is drawn from a study of spatial heterogeneity in lung cancer. Indicated time point: sample taken at primary tumor resection. Whole RNA, isolated from tumor, nontumor lung or frozen PBMC, was sequenced without prior sorting. Germline CDR1 and CDR2: SGHVS and FNYEAQ. V was clipped by 3 bases and J by 7 bases, with 10 bases between them. The CDR3 loop spans 12 amino acids. TCRdb called the 5' RACE reads again in MiXCR, with one record for every CDR3 protein. The sample carries about 39,000 distinct CDR3 sequences, roughly 5.8% recorded once.

The chain links TRBV7-6 to TRBJ2-7; a weak D match, TRBD2 (5 bases). Sequencing was performed on PBMCs, taken at surgery. The clonotype was recovered from a male donor with early-stage non-small cell lung cancer. For the CDR3, the DNA is TGTGCCAGCAGCTTCTCGGGGAGAGAGCAGTACTTC. Translating it yields CASSFSGREQYF.